Below, one T cell receptor (beta chain) is given with its context. This CDR3 comprises 17 residues. The V gene lost 0 bases and the J gene lost 2 bases, with 14 bases spanning the gap. Germline assignment: CDR1 LGHNA and CDR2 YSLEER. The PCR employed 60 Vbeta primers together with 13 Jbeta primers. This table comes from immunoSEQ multiplex PCR, and its TCRdb copy is limited to in-frame clones, with some not included. The repertoire holds more than 200,000 clones, with approximately 80% as singletons. These data originate in a study of cytomegalovirus exposure and HLA in healthy donors. For the study at large: Of more than 350 genotyped donors, around 84% clustered with self-reported Caucasian donors.

The gene calls are TRBV4-3 and TRBJ1-5, with a weak D call TRBD1 (6 bases). Source material: PBMCs. This sequence originates from a girl under 18 in good health and CMV-seronegative. The CDR3 DNA sequence: TGCGCCAGCAGCCAAGATGTTCGGGGGGCCGGCAATCAGCCCCAGCATTTT. This translates into CASSQDVRGAGNQPQHF.